A single T cell receptor (beta chain) is shown here with its context. The data originate from a study of T cells in localized non-small cell lung cancer. The V gene's germline CDR1 is ENHRY and CDR2 SYGVKD. This CDR3 is built from 13 residues. Trimming stripped 4 bases from V and 5 bases from J, with 6 bases between. The table came from immunoSEQ multiplex PCR; TCRdb's copy has only in-frame clones and leaves some out. The sample carries some 52,000 clones, less than 85% recorded once. Material: PBMCs, obtained before any cancer treatment. J is TRBJ1-6 and V is TRBV10-3; D remains unclear. This TCR was recovered from a woman between 35 and 75 years old with stage II lung adenocarcinoma. The CDR3 bases are TGTGCCATCAGTGGACTCAATAATTCACCCCTCCACTTT. This gives the protein CAISGLNNSPLHF.